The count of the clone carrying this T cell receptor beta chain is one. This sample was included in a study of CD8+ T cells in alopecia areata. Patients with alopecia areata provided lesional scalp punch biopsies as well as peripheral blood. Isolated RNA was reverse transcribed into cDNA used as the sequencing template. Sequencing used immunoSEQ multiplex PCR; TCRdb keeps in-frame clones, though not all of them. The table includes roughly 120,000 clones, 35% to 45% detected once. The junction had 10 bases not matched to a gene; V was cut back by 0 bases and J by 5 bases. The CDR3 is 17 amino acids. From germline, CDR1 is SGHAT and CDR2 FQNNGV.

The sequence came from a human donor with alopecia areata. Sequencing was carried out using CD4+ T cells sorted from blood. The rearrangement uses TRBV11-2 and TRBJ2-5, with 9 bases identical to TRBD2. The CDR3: CASSLESGSGSRETQYF. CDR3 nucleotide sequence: TGTGCCAGCAGCTTAGAATCGGGTAGCGGGAGCCGGGAGACCCAGTACTTC. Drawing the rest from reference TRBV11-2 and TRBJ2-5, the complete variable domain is EAGVAQSPRYKIIEKRQSVAFWCNPISGHATLYWYQQILGQGPKLLIQFQNNGVVDDSQLPKDRFSAERLKGVDSTLKIQPAKLEDSAVYLCASSLESGSGSRETQYFGPGTRLLVL.